The 29 T cell receptor beta chains listed next were all sequenced from one sample in a study of shared clonotypes between healthy human individuals (dated by TCRdb to the early 2020s). The library was built by means of the immunoSEQ multiplex PCR assay. This is the immuneACCESS table as TCRdb keeps it, with only in-frame sequences that have V and J called. A part of the clones is gone; compared with another copy, unresolved V genes explain less than half, and the rest is unexplained. In this sample the table shows roughly 890,000 clones, about 92% of which occur a single time. The top ten constitute around 24% of the sample. For the CD8 naive samples, CD45RO-negative cells were positively selected for CCR7, yielding a CD45RA+CCR7+ population from which TemRA cells were excluded. The sequencing input was naive CD8+ T cells sorted from blood. What the cell subset or site label conveys for this sample: CD45RA+CCR7+. Source of these receptors: a man younger than 40 in good health.

The chain joins TRBV27 to TRBJ1-5, with D perhaps TRBD1 (5 bases). This CDR3 is built from 15 residues. V gave up 5 bases and J gave up 3 bases, with 14 bases separating them. From germline, CDR1 is MNHEY and CDR2 SMNVEV (reference sequence). The CDR3 DNA is TGTGCCAGCAGTCCCCTCTGGGGCAACAATCAGCCCCAGCATTTT. It specifies CASSPLWGNNQPQHF.

The J gene is TRBJ2-1, the V gene TRBV4-1; D is unclear. The CDR3 contains 16 residues. V shed 0 bases and J shed 0 bases, with 9 bases lying between them. The germline CDR1 and CDR2 sequences are MGHRA and YSYEKL. The CDR3 coding sequence is TGCGCCAGCAGCCAAGATGCGTTCGGCTCCTACAATGAGCAGTTCTTC. This encodes CASSQDAFGSYNEQFF.

V gene TRBV30 combines with J gene TRBJ1-2; D gene uncertain. Germline CDR1 is GTSNPN and CDR2 is SVGIG (reference sequence). The CDR3 is 13 residues long. The CDR3 region has the DNA TGTGGCGCAGTTACAACCCATTACTATGGCTACACCTTC. Its translation is CGAVTTHYYGYTF.

This rearrangement joins TRBV7-8 to TRBJ2-1; 7 nucleotides align to TRBD2. Germline-derived CDR1 and CDR2 are SGHVS and FQNEAQ. V trimming: 10 bases; J trimming: 4 bases; junction bases outside the gene matches: 13. This CDR3 is 15 amino acids long. The CDR3 is CATQLRASGYNEQFF. The CDR3 bases are TGTGCCACGCAGCTCCGCGCTAGCGGATACAATGAGCAGTTCTTC.

About this clone itself: The sample has other DNA sequences that encode this CDR3 too. The chain links TRBV9 to TRBJ2-7; no firm D call. V dropped 0 bases and J dropped 1 base, with 8 bases sitting between them. This CDR3 region has 14 residues. Looked up from germline, CDR1 is SGDLS and CDR2 is YYNGEE. The CDR3 loop is CASSVGGPSYEQYF. CDR3 bases: TGTGCCAGCAGCGTAGGTGGGCCGTCCTACGAGCAGTACTTC.

The chain carries TRBV7-8 and TRBJ2-1; the match to TRBD2 covers 9 bases. CDR1 is SGHVS and CDR2 is FQNEAQ in the germline V gene. V lost 1 base to trimming and J lost 8 bases; unmatched junction nucleotides: 9. The CDR3 runs 16 residues. The CDR3 region is CASSLGVLAGFDEQFF. The CDR3 region has the DNA TGTGCCAGCAGCTTAGGGGTTCTAGCGGGATTCGATGAGCAGTTCTTC.

V usage is TRBV9 and J usage is TRBJ2-1, with a weak D call TRBD1 (5 bases). Trimming shortened V by 5 bases and J by 3 bases, and 15 bases separated the two germline ends. CDR3 length equals 15 residues. Per the germline V gene, CDR1 is SGDLS and CDR2 is YYNGEE. In DNA, the CDR3 is TGTGCCAGCAGTCCCAAGGGGATTGTCTACAATGAGCAGTTCTTC. Translation gives CASSPKGIVYNEQFF.

This chain connects TRBV19 to TRBJ1-4; D unresolved. The germline V gene has CDR1 LNHDA and CDR2 SQIVND (reference sequence). Trimming removed 5 bases from V and 6 bases from J, with 10 bases in between. The CDR3 spans 13 residues. This CDR3 reads CASSLQFYEKLFF. CDR3 bases: TGTGCCAGTAGTCTACAGTTCTATGAAAAACTGTTTTTT.

The rearrangement links TRBV5-1 to TRBJ1-1; 9 bases map to TRBD1. J gave up 6 bases and V 4 bases, and 4 bases lay outside the gene matches. CDR3 size: 13 residues. Germline-derived CDR1 and CDR2 are SGHRS and YFSETQ. CDR3 nucleotides: TGCGCCAGCAGCCTAGACAGGGGGTCTGAAGCTTTCTTT. Translating it yields CASSLDRGSEAFF. Using reference TRBV5-1 and TRBJ1-1 for the parts outside the CDR3, the full variable domain is KAGVTQTPRYLIKTRGQQVTLSCSPISGHRSVSWYQQTPGQGLQFLFEYFSETQRNKGNFPGRFSGRQFSNSRSEMNVSTLELGDSALYLCASSLDRGSEAFFGQGTRLTVV.

The J gene is TRBJ2-7, the V gene TRBV27; 14 bases align to TRBD2. Germline V gene lookup returns CDR1 MNHEY and CDR2 SMNVEV (reference sequence). The CDR3 is 16 residues long. The junction had 6 bases not matched to a gene; V was cut back by 3 bases and J by 5 bases. The CDR3 loop reads CASSFRLAGGPDEQYF. CDR3 nucleotide sequence: TGTGCCAGCAGTTTTCGACTAGCGGGAGGGCCCGACGAGCAGTACTTC.

Details on this clone: Different DNA sequences within this sample yield the same CDR3. The chain recombines TRBV27 with TRBJ2-3, with 11 bases identical to TRBD2. The CDR3 loop spans 14 amino acids. Germline V gives CDR1 MNHEY, CDR2 SMNVEV (reference sequence). V was clipped by 6 bases and J by 3 bases; unmatched bases: 2. The CDR3, as DNA: TGTGCCAGCAGACTAGCGGGAGCGACAGATACGCAGTATTTT. This encodes CASRLAGATDTQYF.

The chain carries TRBV7-8 and TRBJ2-7; D call uncertain. V was trimmed by 3 bases and J by 2 bases, leaving 14 bases between them. Germline-derived CDR1 and CDR2 are SGHVS and FQNEAQ. The CDR3 totals 15 residues. The CDR3 nucleotides are TGTGCCAGCAGCTTCGTGACTGCCGGACCCTACGAGCAGTACTTC. It yields the protein CASSFVTAGPYEQYF.

V usage is TRBV29-1 and J usage is TRBJ2-4; D call uncertain. The CDR3 runs 14 residues. Per the germline V gene, CDR1 is SQVTM and CDR2 is ANQGSEA. The V and J ends lost 3 bases and 6 bases respectively, with 15 bases between them. CDR3 protein: CSVETQETANIQYF. The CDR3 DNA reads as TGCAGCGTTGAGACCCAAGAAACGGCAAACATTCAGTACTTC.

The rearrangement links TRBV7-9 to TRBJ2-6; D perhaps matches TRBD1 (5 bases). The CDR3 totals 17 residues. Germline assignment: CDR1 SEHNR and CDR2 FQNEAQ (reference sequence). Between the trimmed V and J ends, which lost 2 bases and 2 bases, there was a span of 13 bases. DNA for the CDR3: TGTGCCAGCAGCTTACAGGCAGGGTATGCTGGGGCCAACGTCCTGACTTTC. Encoded protein: CASSLQAGYAGANVLTF.

The V call is TRBV27, the J call TRBJ2-1; D call uncertain. The CDR3 has 15 amino acids. Germline values: CDR1 MNHEY, CDR2 SMNVEV (reference sequence). V lost 8 bases and J lost 5, with 19 bases in between. CDR3 loop: CASSYGGPADNEQFF. The DNA of the CDR3 is TGTGCCAGCTCCTACGGTGGGCCAGCCGACAATGAGCAGTTCTTC.

The V call is TRBV28, the J call TRBJ1-5; 7 bases map to TRBD1. Trimming removed 6 bases from V and 2 bases from J; junction bases left unmatched: 4. The germline CDR1 and CDR2 sequences are MDHEN and SYDVKM. CDR3 size: 14 residues. The CDR3 coding sequence is TGTGCCAGCAGAATGGGGACAGGCAATCAGCCCCAGCATTTT. Translation: CASRMGTGNQPQHF.

V gene TRBV9 combines with J gene TRBJ2-7; D unclear. Germline V gene lookup returns CDR1 SGDLS and CDR2 YYNGEE. CDR3 length: 9 amino acids. V gave up 7 bases and J gave up 5 bases, with 4 bases separating them. DNA for the CDR3: TGTGCCAGCGGGCACGAGCAGTACTTC. Its translation is CASGHEQYF. Combining the CDR3 with reference TRBV9 and TRBJ2-7 gives the whole variable domain DSGVTQTPKHLITATGQRVTLRCSPRSGDLSVYWYQQSLDQGLQFLIQYYNGEERAKGNILERFSAQQFPDLHSELNLSSLELGDSALYFCASGHEQYFGPGTRLTVT.

This chain connects TRBV15 to TRBJ1-2, with 8 bases fitting TRBD1. The CDR3 totals 17 residues. V shed 0 bases and J 4 bases; nucleotides not matched to a gene: 10. Germline V gene lookup returns CDR1 LNHNV and CDR2 YYDKDF (reference sequence). The CDR3 bases are TGTGCCACCAGCAGAGATGGAGCAGGGGGCAGGGGCTATGGCTACACCTTC. It is translated as CATSRDGAGGRGYGYTF.

The chain employs TRBV7-3 and TRBJ1-2; a possible D gene is TRBD1 (5 bases). With 0 bases removed from V and 6 bases from J, the gap between germline ends came to 11 bases. CDR1 is SGHTA, CDR2 FQGTGA, per germline. This CDR3 region has 14 residues. CDR3 in amino acids: CASSLTLEQDGYTF. The DNA for the CDR3 is TGTGCCAGCAGCTTAACGTTGGAACAGGATGGCTACACCTTC.

This chain links TRBV5-1 with TRBJ2-7, with TRBD2 matching over 10 bases. V lost 2 bases and J lost 5; bases outside the gene matches: 7. This CDR3 spans 15 amino acids. The germline gives CDR1 SGHRS, CDR2 YFSETQ. The CDR3: CASSFLAGVKDEQYF. DNA for the CDR3: TGCGCCAGCAGCTTCCTAGCGGGAGTCAAGGACGAGCAGTACTTC.

The chain combines TRBV5-4 with TRBJ2-7; the D call may be TRBD1 or TRBD2 (5 bases each). This CDR3 region has 14 residues. Trimming stripped 0 bases from V and 7 bases from J, with 14 bases between. The germline V gene has CDR1 SGHNT and CDR2 YYREEE (reference sequence). The CDR3 DNA follows: TGTGCCAGCAGCTTGGAGGGACCCTTGAGGGAGCAGTACTTC. It codes for CASSLEGPLREQYF.

This sequence joins TRBV4-1 and TRBJ2-3; D remains unclear. Trimming removed 3 bases from V and 2 bases from J, with 15 bases in between. CDR3 length: 16 residues. Germline CDR1 reads MGHRA; CDR2 reads YSYEKL. CDR3 protein: CASSQAVLPPTDTQYF. CDR3 nucleotide sequence: TGCGCCAGCAGCCAGGCTGTACTCCCGCCCACAGATACGCAGTATTTT.

The V call is TRBV7-9, the J call TRBJ2-5; 16 nucleotides align to TRBD2. V was clipped by 5 bases and J by 3 bases; unmatched bases: 6. CDR3 length: 17 residues. Germline-derived CDR1 and CDR2 are SEHNR and FQNEAQ (reference sequence). CDR3 DNA sequence: TGTGCCAGCAGCCTTGGGACTAGCGGGAGGGCCAAAGAGACCCAGTACTTC. This translates into CASSLGTSGRAKETQYF.

The genes are TRBV7-3 and TRBJ2-1; 12 bases fit TRBD2. The CDR3 has 15 amino acids. The V gene's germline CDR1 is SGHTA and CDR2 FQGTGA. After removal of 4 bases from V and 7 bases from J, the junction contained 5 bases not matched to a gene. The CDR3 coding sequence is TGTGCCAGCAGCTCACTAGCGGGAGGTCTAAATGAGCAGTTCTTC. It codes for CASSSLAGGLNEQFF.

The chain has TRBV7-9 and TRBJ2-2, with TRBD2 matching over 8 bases. V dropped 3 bases and J dropped 8; count of bases not matched to a gene: 11. From germline, CDR1 is SEHNR and CDR2 FQNEAQ (reference sequence). The CDR3 has 16 amino acids. The CDR3 DNA follows: TGTGCCAGCAGCTTGTCCGGGACTAGTAGACGGGGGGAGCTGTTTTTT. It codes for CASSLSGTSRRGELFF.

This chain links TRBV7-6 with TRBJ2-3, with D uncertain. CDR1 and CDR2 from the germline V gene are SGHVS and FNYEAQ. This CDR3 has 14 amino acids. Trimming pared 6 bases from V and 4 bases from J, leaving 14 bases between. CDR3 nucleotides: TGTGCCAGCAGTCAAAATCGAGAGGCAGATACGCAGTATTTT. Its protein product is CASSQNREADTQYF.

The chain joins TRBV7-3 to TRBJ1-1, with D hard to call. Trimming stripped 2 bases from V and 0 bases from J, with 13 bases between. CDR3 size: 16 residues. Looked up from germline, CDR1 is SGHTA and CDR2 is FQGTGA. The CDR3, as DNA: TGTGCCAGCAGCTTACTGGCAGGCGGGATGAACACTGAAGCTTTCTTT. Its protein product is CASSLLAGGMNTEAFF.

J is TRBJ2-3 and V is TRBV19; no definite D call. V shed 3 bases and J shed 3 bases, with 10 bases lying between them. This CDR3 has 14 amino acids. Per germline, CDR1 LNHDA and CDR2 SQIVND (reference sequence). CDR3 bases: TGTGCCAGTAGTATCAATCTTGGGACAGATACGCAGTATTTT. As protein: CASSINLGTDTQYF.

The chain couples TRBV5-1 to TRBJ2-2; D might be TRBD1 or TRBD2, each matching 5 bases. V lost 4 bases to trimming and J lost 5 bases, with 12 bases between them. The CDR3 spans 14 residues. Germline-derived CDR1 and CDR2 are SGHRS and YFSETQ. CDR3 DNA: TGCGCCAGCAGCGCCCATGAGGGGACCGGGGAGCTGTTTTTT. Translated, it gives CASSAHEGTGELFF. Complete variable domain (other parts from reference TRBV5-1 and TRBJ2-2): KAGVTQTPRYLIKTRGQQVTLSCSPISGHRSVSWYQQTPGQGLQFLFEYFSETQRNKGNFPGRFSGRQFSNSRSEMNVSTLELGDSALYLCASSAHEGTGELFFGEGSRLTVL.